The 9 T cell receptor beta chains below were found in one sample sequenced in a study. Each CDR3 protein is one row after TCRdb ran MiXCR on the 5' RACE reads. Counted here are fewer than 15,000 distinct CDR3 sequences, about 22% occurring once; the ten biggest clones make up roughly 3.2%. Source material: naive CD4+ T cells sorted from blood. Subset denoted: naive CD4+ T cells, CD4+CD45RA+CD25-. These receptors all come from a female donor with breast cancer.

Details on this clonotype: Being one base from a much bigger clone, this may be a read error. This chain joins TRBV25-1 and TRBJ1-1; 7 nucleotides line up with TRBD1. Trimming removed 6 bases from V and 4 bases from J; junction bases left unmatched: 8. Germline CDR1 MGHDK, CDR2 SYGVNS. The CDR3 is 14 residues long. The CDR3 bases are TGTGCCAGCAGGGAAGACAGGGCTAGCACTGAAGCTTTCTTT. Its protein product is CASREDRASTEAFF. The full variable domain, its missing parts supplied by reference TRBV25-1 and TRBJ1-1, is EADIYQTPRYLVIGTGKKITLECSQTMGHDKMYWYQQDPGMELHLIHYSYGVNSTEKGDLSSESTVSRIRTEHFPLTLESARPSHTSQYLCASREDRASTEAFFGQGTRLTVV.

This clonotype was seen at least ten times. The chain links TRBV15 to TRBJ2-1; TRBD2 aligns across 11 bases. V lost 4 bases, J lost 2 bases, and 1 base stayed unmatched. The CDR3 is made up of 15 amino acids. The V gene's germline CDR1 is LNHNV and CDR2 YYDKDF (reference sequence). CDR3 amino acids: CATSILAGAYNEQFF. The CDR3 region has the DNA TGTGCCACCAGCATACTAGCGGGAGCCTACAATGAGCAGTTCTTC.

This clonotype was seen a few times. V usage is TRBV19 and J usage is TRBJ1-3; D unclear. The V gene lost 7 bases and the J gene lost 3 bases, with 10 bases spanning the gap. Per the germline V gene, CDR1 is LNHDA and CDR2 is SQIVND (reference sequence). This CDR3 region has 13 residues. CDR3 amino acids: CASTLSVGNTIYF. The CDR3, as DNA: TGTGCCAGTACCCTCAGTGTTGGAAACACCATATATTTT.

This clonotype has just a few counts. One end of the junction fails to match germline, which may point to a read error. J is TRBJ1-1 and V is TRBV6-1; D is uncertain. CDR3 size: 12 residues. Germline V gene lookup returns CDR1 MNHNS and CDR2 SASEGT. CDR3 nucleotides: TGTGCCAGCAGTAGGACGAGCACTGAAGCTTACTTT. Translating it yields CASSRTSTEAYF.

CDR3 sequence reads: CASSPIGLGVDTQYF. DNA for the CDR3: TGTGCCAGCAGCCCAATTGGACTAGGGGTAGATACGCAGTATTTT. The genes are TRBV7-6 and TRBJ2-3; 7 bases line up with TRBD2. The CDR3 sequence is 15 residues long. CDR1 is SGHVS and CDR2 is FNYEAQ in the germline V gene. V gave up 5 bases and J gave up 5 bases; unmatched junction bases: 10.

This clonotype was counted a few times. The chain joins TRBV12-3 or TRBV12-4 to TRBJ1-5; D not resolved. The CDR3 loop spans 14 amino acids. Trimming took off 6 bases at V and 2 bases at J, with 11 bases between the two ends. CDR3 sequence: CASSRTRRNQPQHF. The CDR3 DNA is TGTGCCAGCAGCAGAACACGGCGCAATCAGCCCCAGCATTTT.

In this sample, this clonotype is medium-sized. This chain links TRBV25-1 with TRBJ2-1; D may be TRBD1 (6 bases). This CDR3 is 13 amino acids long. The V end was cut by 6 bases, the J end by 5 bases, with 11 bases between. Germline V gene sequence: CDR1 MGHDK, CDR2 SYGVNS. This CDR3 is CASRLGANNEQFF. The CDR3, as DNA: TGTGCCAGCAGGTTGGGGGCGAACAATGAGCAGTTCTTC.

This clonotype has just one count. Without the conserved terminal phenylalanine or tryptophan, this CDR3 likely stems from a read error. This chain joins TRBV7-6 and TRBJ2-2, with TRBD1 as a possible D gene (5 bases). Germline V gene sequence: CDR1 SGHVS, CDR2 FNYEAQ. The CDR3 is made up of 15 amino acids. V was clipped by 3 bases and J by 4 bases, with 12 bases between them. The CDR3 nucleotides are TGTGCCAGCAGCTTCTTGACAGACCCCACCGGGGAGCTGTTTTCT. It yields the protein CASSFLTDPTGELFS.

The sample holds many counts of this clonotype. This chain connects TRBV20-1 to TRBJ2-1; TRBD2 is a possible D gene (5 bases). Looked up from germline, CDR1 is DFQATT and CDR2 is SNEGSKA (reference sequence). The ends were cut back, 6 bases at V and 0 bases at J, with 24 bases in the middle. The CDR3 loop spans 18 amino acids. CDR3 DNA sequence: TGCAGTGCCAAGAAAACCCGGAGCGCCACTAGCTCCTACAATGAGCAGTTCTTC. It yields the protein CSAKKTRSATSSYNEQFF.